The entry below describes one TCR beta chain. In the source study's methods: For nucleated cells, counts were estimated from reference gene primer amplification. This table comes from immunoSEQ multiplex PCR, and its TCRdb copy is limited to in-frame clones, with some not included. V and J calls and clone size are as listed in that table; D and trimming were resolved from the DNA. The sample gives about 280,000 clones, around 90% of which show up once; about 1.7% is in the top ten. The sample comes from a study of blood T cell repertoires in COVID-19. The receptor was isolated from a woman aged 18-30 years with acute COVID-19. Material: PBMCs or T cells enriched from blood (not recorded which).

CDR3 residues: CASRQGHEQFF. As DNA, the CDR3 is TGTGCCAGCAGGCAGGGTCATGAGCAGTTCTTC. The J gene is TRBJ2-1, the V gene TRBV3-1 (or the pseudogene TRBV3-2), with D possibly TRBD1 on 5 matching bases. CDR3 length: 11 residues. Germline V gene lookup returns CDR1 LGHDT and CDR2 YNNKEL (reference sequence). V lost 6 bases, J lost 8 bases, and 8 bases lay in between.